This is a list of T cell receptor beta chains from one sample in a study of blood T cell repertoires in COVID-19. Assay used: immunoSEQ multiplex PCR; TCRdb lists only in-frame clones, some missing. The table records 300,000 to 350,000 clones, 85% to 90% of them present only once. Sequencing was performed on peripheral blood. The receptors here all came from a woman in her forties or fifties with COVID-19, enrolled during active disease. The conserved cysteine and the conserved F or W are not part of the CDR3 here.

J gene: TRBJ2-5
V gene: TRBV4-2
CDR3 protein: ASSQGSSGKETQY

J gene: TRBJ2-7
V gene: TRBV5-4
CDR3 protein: ASSLKTSGIHEQY

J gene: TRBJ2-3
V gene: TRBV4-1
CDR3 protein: ASSDRDRGTDTQY

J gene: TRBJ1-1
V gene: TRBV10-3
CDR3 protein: AISEADRGGTEAF

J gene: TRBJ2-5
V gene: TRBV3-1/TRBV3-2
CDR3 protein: ASSPPGGQEETQY

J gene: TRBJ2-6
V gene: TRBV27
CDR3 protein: ASSLVRGSGANVLT

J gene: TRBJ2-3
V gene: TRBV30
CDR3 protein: AWDPGVDTDTQY

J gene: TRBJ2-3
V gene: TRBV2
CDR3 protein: ASSPRAGISTDTQY

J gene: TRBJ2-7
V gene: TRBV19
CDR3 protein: ASKGVGDEQY

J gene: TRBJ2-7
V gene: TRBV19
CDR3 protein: ASSRLAGEYYEQY